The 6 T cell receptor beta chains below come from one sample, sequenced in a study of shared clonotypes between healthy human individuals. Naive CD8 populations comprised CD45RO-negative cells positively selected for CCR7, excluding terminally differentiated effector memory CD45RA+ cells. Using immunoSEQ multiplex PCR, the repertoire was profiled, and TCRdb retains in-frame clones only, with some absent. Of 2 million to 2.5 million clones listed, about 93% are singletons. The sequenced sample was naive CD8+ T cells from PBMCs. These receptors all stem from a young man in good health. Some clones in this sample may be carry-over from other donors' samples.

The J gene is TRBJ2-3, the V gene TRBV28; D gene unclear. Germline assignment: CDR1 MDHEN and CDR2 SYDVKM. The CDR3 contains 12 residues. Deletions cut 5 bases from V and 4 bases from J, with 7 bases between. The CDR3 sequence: CASSPTADTQYF. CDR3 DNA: TGTGCCAGCAGTCCCACGGCAGATACGCAGTATTTT.

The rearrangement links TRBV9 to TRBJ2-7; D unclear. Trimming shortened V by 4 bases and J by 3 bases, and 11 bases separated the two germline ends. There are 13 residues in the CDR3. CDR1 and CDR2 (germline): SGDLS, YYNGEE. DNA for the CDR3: TGTGCCAGCAGCAAAAATGACGGCTACGAGCAGTACTTC. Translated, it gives CASSKNDGYEQYF. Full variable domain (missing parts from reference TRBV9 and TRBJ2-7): DSGVTQTPKHLITATGQRVTLRCSPRSGDLSVYWYQQSLDQGLQFLIQYYNGEERAKGNILERFSAQQFPDLHSELNLSSLELGDSALYFCASSKNDGYEQYFGPGTRLTVT.

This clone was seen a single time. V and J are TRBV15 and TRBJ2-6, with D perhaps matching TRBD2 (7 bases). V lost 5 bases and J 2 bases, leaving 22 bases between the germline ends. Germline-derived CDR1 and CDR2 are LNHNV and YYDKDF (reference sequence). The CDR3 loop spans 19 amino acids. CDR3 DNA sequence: TGTGCCACCAGCGGCTCCGCGGGGGCGGTTTTAACTGGGGCCAACGTCCTGACTTTC. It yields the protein CATSGSAGAVLTGANVLTF.

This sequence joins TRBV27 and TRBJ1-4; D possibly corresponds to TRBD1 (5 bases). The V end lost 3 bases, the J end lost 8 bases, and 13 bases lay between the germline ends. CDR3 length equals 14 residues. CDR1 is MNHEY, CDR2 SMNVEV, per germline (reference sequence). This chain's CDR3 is CASSFRAPTEKLFF. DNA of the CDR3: TGTGCCAGCAGTTTCAGGGCTCCAACGGAAAAACTGTTTTTT.

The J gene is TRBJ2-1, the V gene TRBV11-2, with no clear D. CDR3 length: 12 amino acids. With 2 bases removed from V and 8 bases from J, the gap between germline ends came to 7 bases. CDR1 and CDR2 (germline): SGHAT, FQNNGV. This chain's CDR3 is CASSLTLHEQFF. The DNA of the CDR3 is TGTGCCAGCAGCTTAACTCTCCATGAGCAGTTCTTC.

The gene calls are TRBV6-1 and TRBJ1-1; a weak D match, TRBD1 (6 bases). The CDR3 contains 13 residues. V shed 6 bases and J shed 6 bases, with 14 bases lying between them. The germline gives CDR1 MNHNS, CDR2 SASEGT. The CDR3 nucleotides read TGTGCCAGCAGGTCAGGGGAAGTAGCTGAAGCTTTCTTT. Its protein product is CASRSGEVAEAFF.